This is a list of T cell receptor beta chains from one sample in a study of blood T cell repertoires in COVID-19. Repertoires were generated with immunoSEQ multiplex PCR, while TCRdb's copy carries only in-frame clones and drops some. Of about 140,000 clones in the sample, 75% to 85% were seen once. Sequencing was performed on peripheral blood. The receptors originated from a woman older than 75 with acute or convalescent COVID-19. The CDR3 runs from the conserved cysteine through the conserved F or W. Size tells how often a clone was seen (once, few, many) or the class of an expanded clone, and some rows leave it out.

NA,TRBJ1-2,TRBV19,CASSIVGGDYGYTF
NA,TRBJ2-7,TRBV28,CASSLRLRGRPYEQYF
NA,TRBJ1-1,TRBV5-1,CASTPQNTEAFF
few,TRBJ1-2,TRBV5-6,CASSLGGIYGYTF
NA,TRBJ2-1,TRBV6-5,CASRLAVDYNEQFF
many,TRBJ2-3,TRBV4-1,CASSSWTRTADTQYF
NA,TRBJ1-6,TRBV27,CASRDTGYNSPLHF
NA,TRBJ2-5,TRBV2,CASSEESGTQYF
once,TRBJ1-2,TRBV9,CASSRGGLTYGYTF
NA,TRBJ1-4,TRBV5-1,CASSLAGARDEKLFF
NA,TRBJ1-2,TRBV6-5,CASRPTGDYYGYTF
NA,TRBJ2-1,TRBV28,CASSLGVGPAFRDEQFF
NA,TRBJ2-3,TRBV27,CASSPLGSTDTQYF
NA,TRBJ1-4,TRBV7-6,CASSLGGQNEKLFF
NA,TRBJ1-5,TRBV3-1/TRBV3-2,CASRTGRRNQPQHF
NA,TRBJ2-7,TRBV5-6,CASSLDRAGPYEQYF
NA,TRBJ1-1,TRBV6-4,CASRPGQGAREAFF
NA,TRBJ2-7,TRBV4-1,CASSQDLSGWEQYF
NA,TRBJ1-5,TRBV6-5,CASTEGRQGNQPQHF
once,TRBJ2-3,TRBV7-8,CASSRTGVGDTQYF
NA,TRBJ2-3,TRBV2,CASSDVGGQDQADTQYF
NA,TRBJ1-2,TRBV6-2/TRBV6-3,CASSWTGVSRINYGYTF
NA,TRBJ2-2,TRBV28,CASSFITGELFF
NA,TRBJ2-7,TRBV27,CASSSGGFYEQYF
NA,TRBJ2-5,TRBV18,CASSRSVEETQYF
NA,TRBJ2-5,TRBV4-1,CASSQVGHGETQYF
few,TRBJ2-7,TRBV5-1,CASSWGTNPYEQYF
NA,TRBJ2-3,TRBV29-1,CSVRLGGDTQYF
NA,TRBJ1-5,TRBV6-6,CASSYYGQYSNQPQHF
NA,TRBJ2-2,TRBV5-1,CASSVDGNTGELFF
NA,TRBJ2-5,TRBV3-1/TRBV3-2,CASNELAGGRETQYF
NA,TRBJ2-7,TRBV4-1,CASSQFDRPLYAGAHYEQYF
NA,TRBJ1-1,TRBV5-1,CASSPVGDTEAFF
once,TRBJ2-7,TRBV5-4,CASSLRRDEEQYF
NA,TRBJ2-1,TRBV11-2,CASSALAGMYNEQFF
NA,TRBJ2-4,TRBV5-1,CASSLGGGLTTLNIQYF
NA,TRBJ1-2,TRBV6-5,CASSYELGTGGGYTF
NA,TRBJ2-4,TRBV1,CTSSQAVGSGSRGKNIQYF
NA,TRBJ1-5,TRBV27,CASSLWAFGNQPQHF
few,TRBJ1-2,TRBV7-6,CASSLVAAKTGYGYTF
NA,TRBJ2-5,TRBV5-4,CASSTASGRAKTQYF
NA,TRBJ2-1,TRBV19,CASTFRTGVVNEQFF
NA,TRBJ1-4,TRBV27,CATSPQGSYEKLFF